This T cell receptor (beta chain) was identified in a study of shared clonotypes between healthy human individuals. A CD45RA-negative memory subset and a CD45RA+ naive subset were separated from the CD4+ cells. The CDR3 has 13 amino acids. Per the germline V gene, CDR1 is SEHNR and CDR2 is FQNEAQ (reference sequence). V was shortened by 5 bases and J by 5 bases, with 9 bases between the two germline ends. TCRdb's copy holds only in-frame clones and misses some; the assay was immunoSEQ multiplex PCR. The table shows about 1 million clones, with around 74% occurring only once. Sequencing input: memory CD4+ T cells sorted from blood. Subset in this sample: CD45RA-negative fraction. The genes are TRBV7-9 and TRBJ2-2; possibly TRBD2 for D (6 bases). The sequence was obtained from a man between 18 and 29 years old in good health. As DNA, the CDR3 is TGTGCCAGCAGCCGGGACTGGACCGGGGAGCTGTTTTTT. As protein: CASSRDWTGELFF.